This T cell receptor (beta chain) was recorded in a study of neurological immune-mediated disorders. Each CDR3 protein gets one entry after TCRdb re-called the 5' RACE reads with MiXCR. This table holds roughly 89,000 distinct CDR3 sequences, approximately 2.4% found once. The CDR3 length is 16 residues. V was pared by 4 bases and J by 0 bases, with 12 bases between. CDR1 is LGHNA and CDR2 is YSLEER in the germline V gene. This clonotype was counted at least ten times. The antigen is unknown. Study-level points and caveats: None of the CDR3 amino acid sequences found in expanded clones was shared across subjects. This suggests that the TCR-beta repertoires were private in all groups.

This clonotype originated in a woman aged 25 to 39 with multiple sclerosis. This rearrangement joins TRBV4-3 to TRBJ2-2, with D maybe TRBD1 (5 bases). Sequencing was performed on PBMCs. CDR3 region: CASSPRQFANTGELFF. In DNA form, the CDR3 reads TGCGCCAGCAGCCCACGACAGTTCGCGAACACCGGGGAGCTGTTTTTT.